The 2 T cell receptor beta chains reported below all come from one sample, sequenced in a study of CXCR3 chemokines and chemotherapy response in bladder cancer (dated by TCRdb to the early 2020s). Library preparation employed PCR. Sequencing took place on an Illumina HiSeq 2500. TCRdb trimmed the raw reads at Q25, called clones with MiXCR and kept productive beta chains. Entries that share a CDR3 protein sequence are merged under the most common genes and DNA. The sample table shows nearly 9,000 distinct CDR3 sequences, and more than 20% are seen once. The ten most abundant clones make up roughly 9.7% of the sample. Specimen collection occurred from a patient whose treatment included neoadjuvant chemotherapy. Source of these receptors: a human donor with bladder cancer that did not respond to neoadjuvant chemotherapy.

A note on this clonotype: This likely stems from a read error, as it lies one base from a far larger clone. For the CDR3, the DNA is TGTGCCAGCAGCCCCGAGGGGGTAACTGTGCGGAAACTGTTATTT. Amino acid sequence: CASSPEGVTVRKLLF. V gene TRBV6-1 combines with J gene TRBJ1-4, with TRBD1 as a possible D gene (6 bases). Germline loops: CDR1 MNHNS, CDR2 SASEGT. The CDR3 has 15 amino acids.

Note on this clonotype: This likely traces to a read error, being one base from a far larger clone. The J gene is TRBJ2-7, the V gene TRBV6-6, with D unresolved. The J call may be mistaken, given a closer DNA end match to TRBJ1-2. The CDR3 runs 16 residues. Germline values: CDR1 MNHNY, CDR2 SVGAGI (reference sequence). CDR3 region: CASTILDGRNNCGYTF. The CDR3 DNA reads TGTGCCAGCACTATACTAGACGGGCGAAATAACTGTGGCTACACCTTC.